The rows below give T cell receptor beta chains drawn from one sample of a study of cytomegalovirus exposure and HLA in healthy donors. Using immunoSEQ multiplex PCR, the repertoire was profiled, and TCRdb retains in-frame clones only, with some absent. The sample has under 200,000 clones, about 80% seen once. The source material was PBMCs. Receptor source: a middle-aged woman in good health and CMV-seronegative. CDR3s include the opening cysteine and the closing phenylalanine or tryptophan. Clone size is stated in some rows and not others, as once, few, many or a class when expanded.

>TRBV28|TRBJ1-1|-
CASSFMNTEAFF
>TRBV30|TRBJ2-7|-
CAWSPHRHEQYF
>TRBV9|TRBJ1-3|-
CASSVAGQTSGNTIYF
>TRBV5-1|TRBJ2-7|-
CASSLVGGERYF
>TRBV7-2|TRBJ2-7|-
CASSFGTSGRTGEQYF
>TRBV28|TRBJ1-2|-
CASSCSGTGCYGYTF
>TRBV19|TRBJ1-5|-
CANSNQPQHF
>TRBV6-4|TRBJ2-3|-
CASSEAGGSDTQYF
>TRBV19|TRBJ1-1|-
CASTRGQNTEAFF
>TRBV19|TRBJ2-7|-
CASSNLRGDRGYEQYF
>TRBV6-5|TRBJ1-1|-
CASLSGGTEAFF
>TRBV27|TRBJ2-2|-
CASSPLAGVTGELFF
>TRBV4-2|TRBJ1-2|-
CASSQDRRDSYGYTF
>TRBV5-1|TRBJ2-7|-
CASSLGVGRDEQYF
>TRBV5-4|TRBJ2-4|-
CASSPGQGENIQYF
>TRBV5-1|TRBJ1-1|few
CASSSNRDSPFFF
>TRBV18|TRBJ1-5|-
CASSPGGNQPQHF
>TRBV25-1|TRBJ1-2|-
CASSEYSQGDGYTF
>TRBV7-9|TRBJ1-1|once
CSSSLGPGVPEAFF
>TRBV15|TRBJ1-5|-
CATRRGQSNQPQHF
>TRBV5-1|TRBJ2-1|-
CASSLAQFYEQFF
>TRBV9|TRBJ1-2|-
CASSPGGGGAEGYTF
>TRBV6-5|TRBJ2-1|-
CATSAILAEYNEQFF
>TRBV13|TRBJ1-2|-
CASSLKVSGGYDYGYTF
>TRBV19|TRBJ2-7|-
CASSVSGLAGGYSYEQYF
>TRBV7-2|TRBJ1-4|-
CASSLTTGGEKLFF